This T cell receptor (beta chain) comes out of a study of T cell responses to AZD1222 COVID-19 vaccine. Turning to this clone: The antigen is not known.

Study-level points and caveats: Among the donors, most were white British and more were female, and clonal diversity was possibly underestimated. CD4 TCRs linked to vaccination spanned spike, dominating at 160-218 and 743-854.

Germline V lookup: CDR1 DFQATT, CDR2 SNEGSKA (reference sequence). V was clipped by 3 bases and J by 9 bases, with 15 bases between them. This CDR3 contains 13 residues. Clones were read by immunoSEQ multiplex PCR, and TCRdb kept only the in-frame ones, dropping some. The table includes approximately 110,000 clones, approximately 96% detected once. The gene calls are TRBV20-1 and TRBJ2-1; possible D gene TRBD2, 5 bases. Specimen: peripheral blood, collected on day 0 of AZD1222 vaccination. The TCR comes from an adult in good health. The CDR3 spells CSASSPGLGEQFF. The CDR3, as DNA: TGCAGTGCTAGTAGTCCGGGGTTAGGTGAGCAGTTCTTC.